This TCR beta chain was sequenced for a study of T cells after yellow fever vaccination. Broader study findings: Boosting was followed by the reappearance of most primary-vaccination clones (roughly 95% CD4, 85% to 90% CD8).

TCRdb passed the 5' RACE reads through MiXCR, listing each CDR3 protein once. The sample carries 170,000 or so distinct CDR3 sequences, roughly 8.8% recorded once. CDR3 size: 13 residues. The germline gives CDR1 LNHDA, CDR2 SQIVND (reference sequence). V lost 6 bases and J 9 bases, leaving 16 bases between the germline ends. On this clonotype itself: No antigen is known for it.

The clonotype was recovered from a man aged 18 to 30 who received the YFV17D yellow fever vaccine. This specimen consisted of CD8+ T cells sorted from PBMCs, obtained 45 days after the yellow fever booster vaccination. V is TRBV19 and J is TRBJ2-3, with D possibly matching TRBD2 (6 bases). CDR3 DNA: TGTGCCAGTAGCATCTCGCGGGGTGACACGCAGTATTTT. It encodes CASSISRGDTQYF.